The rows below give T cell receptor beta chains drawn from one sample of a study of T cells after yellow fever vaccination. From the 5' RACE reads, TCRdb called clonotypes with MiXCR, one entry per CDR3 protein. The table records around 72,000 distinct CDR3 sequences, about 7.3% of them present only once. Sequenced material: CD8+ T cells sorted from PBMCs, taken 9 to 11 days after the first yellow fever vaccination. Receptors originate from a man aged 18 to 35 who received the YFV17D yellow fever vaccine. Each CDR3 is given with its conserved first and last residue. Fields, in order: clone size, D gene, J gene, V gene, CDR3 DNA, CDR3 protein. D genes are given only for firm matches. Size is omitted from some rows. Given values are once, few, many or a class for expanded clones.

size: few; D: -; J: TRBJ1-1; V: TRBV19; DNA: TGTGCCAGTAGTCCGACAGATGGGAACACTGAAGCTTTCTTT; CDR3: CASSPTDGNTEAFF
size: many; D: -; J: TRBJ1-2; V: TRBV12-3/TRBV12-4; DNA: TGTGCCAGCAGTTTTTCTTTGACAGTCTATGGCTACACCTTC; CDR3: CASSFSLTVYGYTF
size: -; D: TRBD1; J: TRBJ2-5; V: TRBV7-8; DNA: TGTGCCAGCACCAACACACAGGGGTCCCAAGAGACCCAGTACTTC; CDR3: CASTNTQGSQETQYF
size: many; D: -; J: TRBJ2-7; V: TRBV6-5; DNA: TGTGCCAGCAGTTACTCGAATCCCGGGGACGAGCAGTACTTC; CDR3: CASSYSNPGDEQYF
size: few; D: -; J: TRBJ2-2; V: TRBV3-1; DNA: TGTGCCAGCAGCCAGGACTCAACCGGGGAGCTGTTTTTT; CDR3: CASSQDSTGELFF
size: many; D: TRBD1; J: TRBJ2-7; V: TRBV9; DNA: TGTGCCAGGGAAGGGGACAGCTATGGATACTACGAGCAGTACTTC; CDR3: CAREGDSYGYYEQYF
size: many; D: -; J: TRBJ1-1; V: TRBV12-5; DNA: TGTGCTAGTGGTTTGCTCGGGGGGGAGGCTGAAGCTTTCTTT; CDR3: CASGLLGGEAEAFF
size: many; D: -; J: TRBJ2-5; V: TRBV4-2; DNA: TGTGCCAGCAGCCAAGTCAGCCGAGGACAGACGTACCAAGAGACCCAGTACTTC; CDR3: CASSQVSRGQTYQETQYF
size: -; D: -; J: TRBJ2-6; V: TRBV4-3; DNA: TGCGCCAGCAGCCAACAGCGCTCTGGGGCCAACGTCCTGACTTTC; CDR3: CASSQQRSGANVLTF
size: many; D: -; J: TRBJ2-7; V: TRBV3-1; DNA: TGTGCCAGCAGCCAGGACAGCCAAAGCTACGAGCAGTACTTC; CDR3: CASSQDSQSYEQYF
size: many; D: TRBD1; J: TRBJ2-3; V: TRBV5-6; DNA: TGTGCCAGCAGCACCCACAGGGGAGATACGCAGTATTTT; CDR3: CASSTHRGDTQYF
size: many; D: TRBD1; J: TRBJ1-5; V: TRBV12-3/TRBV12-4; DNA: TGTGCCAGCAGTTTGGGAGGGGGCATTAGCAATCAGCCCCAGCATTTT; CDR3: CASSLGGGISNQPQHF
size: many; D: -; J: TRBJ1-1; V: TRBV6-6; DNA: TGTGCCAGCAGTTACACGAATGAAGCTTTCTTT; CDR3: CASSYTNEAFF
size: few; D: -; J: TRBJ2-7; V: TRBV5-1; DNA: TGCGCCAGCAGCCACGGGACGGGGTCCTACGAGCAGTACTTC; CDR3: CASSHGTGSYEQYF
size: -; D: -; J: TRBJ1-2; V: TRBV3-1; DNA: TGTGCCAGCAGCCAAGATTTCGGCAGAACCTATGGCTACACCTTC; CDR3: CASSQDFGRTYGYTF
size: many; D: TRBD2; J: TRBJ2-1; V: TRBV6-2/TRBV6-3; DNA: TGTGCCAGCAGACAACTAGCGGGGAGGGAGCAGTTCTTC; CDR3: CASRQLAGREQFF
size: -; D: -; J: TRBJ2-1; V: TRBV4-3; DNA: TGCGCCAGCAGCCATATAGCGGCCTCTTACAATGAGCAGTTCTTC; CDR3: CASSHIAASYNEQFF
size: few; D: TRBD1; J: TRBJ2-1; V: TRBV7-9; DNA: TGTGCCAGCAGCTTAGAGGGGGCTTGGCAGAATGAGCAGTTCTTC; CDR3: CASSLEGAWQNEQFF
size: many; D: TRBD1; J: TRBJ2-1; V: TRBV6-5; DNA: TGTGCCAGCAGTTACTCGGGACAGGGCTCCTACAATGAGCAGTTCTTC; CDR3: CASSYSGQGSYNEQFF
size: -; D: TRBD2; J: TRBJ2-1; V: TRBV4-3; DNA: TGCGCCAGCAGCCACGGGACTAGCGGGAGGAATGAGCAGTTCTTC; CDR3: CASSHGTSGRNEQFF
size: many; D: -; J: TRBJ2-3; V: TRBV20-1; DNA: TGCAGTGCTAGAGCCCCGCGGCCCGTGTTCACAGATACGCAGTATTTT; CDR3: CSARAPRPVFTDTQYF
size: many; D: -; J: TRBJ2-2; V: TRBV2; DNA: TGTGCCAGTTACTTCTCCGGGGAGCTGTTTTTT; CDR3: CASYFSGELFF
size: few; D: TRBD1; J: TRBJ2-7; V: TRBV19; DNA: TGTGCCAGTAGCGACGACAGGGTATCGTACGAGCAGTACTTC; CDR3: CASSDDRVSYEQYF
size: -; D: -; J: TRBJ2-7; V: TRBV9; DNA: TGTCCCAGCAGCGTATGGGCAGGGGCGAACGAGCAGTACTTC; CDR3: CPSSVWAGANEQYF
size: -; D: -; J: TRBJ2-6; V: TRBV7-9; DNA: TGTGCCAGCAGCTTTCCGGGACTCTATTCTGGGGCCAACGTCCTGACTTTC; CDR3: CASSFPGLYSGANVLTF
size: many; D: -; J: TRBJ1-4; V: TRBV11-2; DNA: TGTGCCAGCAGCTTATTGGGGAACGCTAATGAAAAACTGTTTTTT; CDR3: CASSLLGNANEKLFF
size: few; D: -; J: TRBJ2-7; V: TRBV6-2/TRBV6-3; DNA: TGTGCCAGCAGTTACGGGGAGCCCACCTACGAGCAGTACTTC; CDR3: CASSYGEPTYEQYF
size: few; D: -; J: TRBJ1-1; V: TRBV5-1; DNA: TGCGCCAGCAGCTTAGCATCTGGGGTGGTGGCCACTGAAGCTTTCTTT; CDR3: CASSLASGVVATEAFF
size: -; D: TRBD2; J: TRBJ2-1; V: TRBV20-1; DNA: TGCAGTGCTAGTGCCGGGACTAGCGGGTACAATGAGCAGTTCTTC; CDR3: CSASAGTSGYNEQFF
size: -; D: -; J: TRBJ1-4; V: TRBV29-1; DNA: TGCAGCGTTCGGAGGGCCATCGGTGAAAAACTGTTTTTT; CDR3: CSVRRAIGEKLFF
size: -; D: -; J: TRBJ2-7; V: TRBV4-3; DNA: TGCGCCAGCAGCCTACGCCAGACAACCCTGGGCTCCTACGAGCAGTACTTC; CDR3: CASSLRQTTLGSYEQYF
size: few; D: -; J: TRBJ1-2; V: TRBV4-1; DNA: TGCGCCAGCAGCCAAGTCGAGGGAACGGGGGGCTACACCTTC; CDR3: CASSQVEGTGGYTF
size: few; D: -; J: TRBJ2-3; V: TRBV5-1; DNA: TGCGCCAGCAGCTTGGTAGTCCGGGGAGGCACAGATACGCAGTATTTT; CDR3: CASSLVVRGGTDTQYF
size: many; D: TRBD2; J: TRBJ2-3; V: TRBV10-3; DNA: TGTGCCACCTCCGGACTAGCGGGGGTCGGAGATACGCAGTATTTT; CDR3: CATSGLAGVGDTQYF
size: many; D: -; J: TRBJ2-5; V: TRBV7-6; DNA: TGTGCCAGCAGCCAAGCTATCCAAGAGACCCAGTACTTC; CDR3: CASSQAIQETQYF
size: many; D: -; J: TRBJ2-7; V: TRBV20-1; DNA: TGCAGTGCTAGGGACACAGACTACGAGCAGTACTTC; CDR3: CSARDTDYEQYF
size: many; D: -; J: TRBJ2-3; V: TRBV10-3; DNA: TGTGCCATATGGGCAGGGGCTGCAGATACGCAGTATTTT; CDR3: CAIWAGAADTQYF
size: few; D: -; J: TRBJ1-3; V: TRBV20-1; DNA: TGCAGTGTAACACTCGGAAACACCATATATTTT; CDR3: CSVTLGNTIYF
size: -; D: TRBD1; J: TRBJ2-1; V: TRBV20-1; DNA: TGCAGTGCTAGTGGGACAGGGGGAACTGAGCATTTCTTC; CDR3: CSASGTGGTEHFF
size: few; D: -; J: TRBJ1-2; V: TRBV7-2; DNA: TGTGCCAGCAGCTTGGTGCCGGTGACGGGGGACCCCTATGGCTACACCTTC; CDR3: CASSLVPVTGDPYGYTF
size: many; D: TRBD1; J: TRBJ1-1; V: TRBV12-3/TRBV12-4; DNA: TGTGCCAGCAGTTCCGACAGGGTGACTGAAGCTTTCTTT; CDR3: CASSSDRVTEAFF
size: many; D: -; J: TRBJ1-1; V: TRBV5-1; DNA: TGCGCCAGCAGCTTCAGGGTGAACACTGAAGCTTTCTTT; CDR3: CASSFRVNTEAFF
size: few; D: -; J: TRBJ1-3; V: TRBV11-2; DNA: TGTGCCAGCAGCGTCTCTGGAAACACCATATATTTT; CDR3: CASSVSGNTIYF
size: many; D: TRBD2; J: TRBJ2-3; V: TRBV7-3; DNA: TGTGCCAGCAGCTTCACTGGGGAGGGTGGTTGGATGGCGCAGTATTTT; CDR3: CASSFTGEGGWMAQYF